This record covers a single TCR beta chain. Its antigen remains unknown. The data stem from a study of T cell responses to AZD1222 COVID-19 vaccine. Study results and limitations: The study reported that nearly half of spike-specific TCRs target unmutated variant regions. Increased Spike-specific TCR breadth and depth were observed after two AZD1222 doses. At study baseline, merely roughly 6 AZD1222 recipients were seropositive. Donors in the cohort were predominantly white British and more often female, and clonal diversity was possibly underestimated.

Clones were read by immunoSEQ multiplex PCR, and TCRdb kept only the in-frame ones, dropping some. The table shows approximately 220,000 clones, with roughly 91% occurring only once. The junction had 3 bases not matched to a gene; V was cut back by 1 base and J by 7 bases. The CDR3 contains 13 residues. The receptor was isolated from an adult in good health. Here the sequenced sample was peripheral blood, taken on day 0 of MenACWY control vaccination. The J gene is TRBJ2-5, the V gene TRBV12-3 or TRBV12-4; TRBD1 matches at 7 bases. CDR3 bases: TGTGCCAGCAGTTTAGAAGGGGGCACGACCCAGTACTTC. It yields the protein CASSLEGGTTQYF.